These 20 T cell receptor beta chains share one sample of origin, sequenced in a study of OX40 agonist ivuxolimab in advanced cancers. Clones were sequenced by immunoSEQ multiplex PCR, and TCRdb holds only the in-frame ones, with some missing. The sample consists of 14,000 to 15,000 clones, 70% to 75% of them appearing once. Sequencing was performed on CD4+ or CD8+ T cells sorted from blood, taken in a trial of the OX40 agonist ivuxolimab. Receptor source: an adult with an advanced solid tumor such as melanoma, head and neck, liver or kidney cancer.

This rearrangement joins TRBV5-7 to TRBJ2-5; D is perhaps TRBD2 (5 bases). TRBV5-7 is filed as an ORF, its function uncertain. The CDR3 runs 14 residues. Between the trimmed V and J ends, which lost 9 bases and 2 bases, there was a span of 17 bases. The CDR3 region is CAKRLGVHQETQYF. CDR3 in DNA: TGTGCCAAACGCTTGGGAGTACATCAAGAGACCCAGTACTTC.

This clone was picked up a small number of times. The chain is built from TRBV10-1 and TRBJ2-7; the match to TRBD1 covers 9 bases. The V gene end was trimmed by 8 bases and the J gene end by 2 bases; junction bases not matched to a gene: 10. CDR3 length: 15 amino acids. Germline V gene sequence: CDR1 WNHNN, CDR2 SYGVQD (reference sequence). Here the CDR3 reads CASGPGTGQPYEQYF. For the CDR3, the DNA is TGCGCCAGCGGGCCTGGGACAGGGCAACCCTACGAGCAGTACTTC.

This chain links TRBV5-5 with TRBJ2-3; D not resolved. This CDR3 has 16 residues. Germline CDR1 reads SGHKS; CDR2 reads YYEKEE (reference sequence). The V end lost 4 bases, the J end lost 1 base, and 16 bases lay between the germline ends. The DNA for the CDR3 is TGTGCCAGCAGCCCCCGTCCCCACGGACGCACAGATACGCAGTATTTT. This codes for CASSPRPHGRTDTQYF. Variable domain in full (rest from reference TRBV5-5 and TRBJ2-3): DAGVTQSPTHLIKTRGQQVTLRCSPISGHKSVSWYQQVLGQGPQFIFQYYEKEERGRGNFPDRFSARQFPNYSSELNVNALLLGDSALYLCASSPRPHGRTDTQYFGPGTRLTVL.

The V and J genes are TRBV4-3 and TRBJ2-7, with a tentative D call TRBD2 (5 bases). V lost 1 base, J lost 0 bases, and 7 bases lay in between. This CDR3 has 14 amino acids. Germline V gene lookup returns CDR1 LGHNA and CDR2 YSLEER. The CDR3 is CASSQVTSSYEQYF. CDR3 in DNA: TGCGCCAGCAGCCAAGTAACTAGCTCCTACGAGCAGTACTTC.

In this sample, this clone turned up once. The J gene is TRBJ2-5, the V gene TRBV5-1; the D gene is possibly TRBD2 (6 bases). V was clipped by 5 bases and J by 2 bases, with 16 bases between them. Looked up from germline, CDR1 is SGHRS and CDR2 is YFSETQ. The CDR3 spans 15 residues. CDR3 bases: TGCGCCAGCAGTCTTTCCCGGACTATTCAAGAGACCCAGTACTTC. Protein: CASSLSRTIQETQYF.

V is TRBV19 and J is TRBJ2-7; tentative D call: TRBD2 (5 bases). The CDR3 is 14 amino acids. The germline CDR1 and CDR2 sequences are LNHDA and SQIVND (reference sequence). V was cut by 2 bases and J by 3 bases, with 11 bases left in between. This chain's CDR3 is CASSIRADLYEQYF. CDR3 nucleotide sequence: TGTGCCAGTAGTATAAGAGCGGACCTCTACGAGCAGTACTTC.

The chain links TRBV4-1 to TRBJ1-4; D is unresolved. This CDR3 spans 15 amino acids. V was cut by 1 base and J by 4 bases, with 10 bases left in between. Germline lookup yields CDR1 MGHRA and CDR2 YSYEKL. CDR3 loop: CASSQVTAYNEKLFF. DNA for the CDR3: TGCGCCAGCAGCCAAGTTACAGCATATAATGAAAAACTGTTTTTT.

The rearrangement uses TRBV2 and TRBJ2-5; 9 bases map to TRBD1. In germline, CDR1 is SNHLY, CDR2 FYNNEI. The CDR3 runs to 17 residues. Trimming cost V 6 bases and J 2 bases; bases outside gene matches: 13. CDR3 in amino acids: CASSGDRAGGLQETQYF. CDR3 DNA: TGTGCCAGCAGCGGGGACAGGGCAGGGGGGCTACAAGAGACCCAGTACTTC.

This chain joins TRBV9 and TRBJ2-5; 10 bases are a match to TRBD1. The CDR3 loop spans 17 amino acids. CDR1 SGDLS and CDR2 YYNGEE come from the germline V gene. The V segment lost 3 bases and the J segment 5 bases; nucleotides outside the gene matches: 13. The CDR3 DNA reads TGTGCCAGCAGCGCCGGGACAGGGGCCCTATTTGCGGAGACCCAGTACTTC. Amino acids: CASSAGTGALFAETQYF.

The genes are TRBV11-3 and TRBJ2-5, with 7 bases fitting TRBD2. Germline CDR1 is SGHNT and CDR2 is YENEEA. The CDR3 is made up of 18 amino acids. The J segment lost 2 bases and the V segment lost 5 bases, leaving 17 bases of the junction unmatched. CDR3 bases: TGTGCCAGCAGCGATCACCTCGGGGAGGGAAGGGAGCAAGAGACCCAGTACTTC. Its translation is CASSDHLGEGREQETQYF.

The rearrangement joins TRBV4-3 to TRBJ2-7; 10 bases align to TRBD2. Germline CDR1 and CDR2: LGHNA and YSLEER. This CDR3 region has 16 residues. Losses at the gene ends were 0 bases for V and 6 bases for J; bases not matched to a gene: 8. The CDR3 region has the DNA TGCGCCAGCAGCCAAGATCACGGTACTAGCGGGATCGAGCAGTACTTC. It specifies CASSQDHGTSGIEQYF.

This chain connects TRBV10-1 to TRBJ2-7, with TRBD1 matching over 9 bases. There are 15 residues in the CDR3. Germline lookup yields CDR1 WNHNN and CDR2 SYGVQD (reference sequence). Germline trimming cut 0 bases from V and 3 bases from J; bases unmatched to any gene: 3. The CDR3 region is CASSESGDRDYEQYF. In DNA, the CDR3 is TGCGCCAGCAGTGAGTCCGGGGACAGGGACTACGAGCAGTACTTC.

CDR3 sequence reads: CSVEDPGTGSTGELFF. Here the CDR3 DNA reads TGCAGCGTTGAAGATCCAGGGACAGGGTCCACCGGGGAGCTGTTTTTT. The V gene is TRBV29-1, the J gene TRBJ2-2; the match to TRBD1 covers 9 bases. CDR3 length: 16 amino acids. V lost 0 bases, J lost 4 bases, and 6 bases stayed unmatched. Germline CDR1 SQVTM, CDR2 ANQGSEA.

The chain couples TRBV5-8 to TRBJ2-6, with D perhaps being TRBD1 or TRBD2 (5 bases each). The CDR3 consists of 17 residues. CDR1 SGHTS and CDR2 YDEGEE come from the germline V gene. Trimming removed 2 bases at V and 1 base at J, with 13 bases between. The CDR3 loop reads CASSLGTAVSGANVLTF. CDR3 nucleotide sequence: TGTGCCAGCAGCTTAGGGACCGCCGTTTCTGGGGCCAACGTCCTGACTTTC.

The J gene is TRBJ2-3, the V gene TRBV18, with TRBD1 identical over 10 bases. Trimming cost V 3 bases and J 4 bases; bases outside gene matches: 10. This CDR3 contains 17 residues. From germline, CDR1 is KGHSH and CDR2 LQKENI. The CDR3 region is CASSPYETGGAADTQYF. The CDR3 bases are TGTGCCAGCTCACCTTATGAGACAGGGGGCGCGGCAGATACGCAGTATTTT.

The chain has TRBV7-2 and TRBJ2-3; 8 bases are a match to TRBD2. With V trimmed by 2 bases and J by 12 bases, 25 bases remained unmatched. This CDR3 contains 19 residues. CDR1 SGHTA and CDR2 FQGNSA come from the germline V gene. CDR3 sequence reads: CASSLSSGRTSREGAGQYF. CDR3 DNA: TGTGCCAGCAGCTTAAGTTCGGGGAGGACTAGCAGAGAGGGAGCCGGTCAGTATTTT.

V gene TRBV6-5 combines with J gene TRBJ2-2; a possible D gene is TRBD1 (5 bases). V was cut by 2 bases and J by 2 bases, with 9 bases left in between. This CDR3 is 15 amino acids long. The germline V gene encodes CDR1 MNHEY and CDR2 SVGAGI. CDR3 loop: CASSYATENTGELFF. The CDR3 region has the DNA TGTGCCAGCAGTTACGCGACAGAAAACACCGGGGAGCTGTTTTTT.

This clone has only one observation. The V call is TRBV4-3, the J call TRBJ2-7, with TRBD2 matching 7 bases. CDR3 length equals 16 residues. Germline V CDR1 and CDR2: LGHNA, YSLEER. The junction had 9 bases not matched to a gene; V was cut back by 0 bases and J by 4 bases. CDR3: CASSQDLEGGPYEQYF. For the CDR3, the DNA is TGCGCCAGCAGCCAAGATCTTGAGGGAGGGCCTTACGAGCAGTACTTC.

The chain has TRBV19 and TRBJ1-1; possibly TRBD1 for D (6 bases). Germline lookup yields CDR1 LNHDA and CDR2 SQIVND (reference sequence). This CDR3 region has 13 residues. The V end lost 5 bases, the J end lost 4 bases, and 11 bases lay between the germline ends. Here the CDR3 DNA reads TGTGCCAGTAGTTTCCGAGGGGGCACTGAAGCTTTCTTT. It translates to CASSFRGGTEAFF.

This sequence joins TRBV11-2 and TRBJ2-1; TRBD2 matches 8 bases. Germline trimming cut 5 bases from V and 7 bases from J; bases unmatched to any gene: 10. Germline loops: CDR1 SGHAT, CDR2 FQNNGV. This CDR3 has 15 amino acids. CDR3 in DNA: TGTGCCAGCAGCCTTTCCGGCGGGAGGTGGAATGAGCAGTTCTTC. Protein: CASSLSGGRWNEQFF.